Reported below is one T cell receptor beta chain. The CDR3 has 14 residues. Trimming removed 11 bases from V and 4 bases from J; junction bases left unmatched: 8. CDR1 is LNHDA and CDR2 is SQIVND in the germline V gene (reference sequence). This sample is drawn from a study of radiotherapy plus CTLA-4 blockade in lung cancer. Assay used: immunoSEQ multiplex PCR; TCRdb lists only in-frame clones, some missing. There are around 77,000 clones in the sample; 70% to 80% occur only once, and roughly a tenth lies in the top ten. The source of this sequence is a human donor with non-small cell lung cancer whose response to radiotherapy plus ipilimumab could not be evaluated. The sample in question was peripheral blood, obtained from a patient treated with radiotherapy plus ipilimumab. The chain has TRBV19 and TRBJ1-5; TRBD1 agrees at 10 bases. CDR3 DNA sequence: TGTGCCGTTACAGGGACAGGGGAAAATCAGCCCCAGCATTTT. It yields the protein CAVTGTGENQPQHF.